The 11 T cell receptor beta chains below all came from one sample that was sequenced in a study of blood T cell repertoires in COVID-19. TCRdb's copy holds only in-frame clones and misses some; the assay was immunoSEQ multiplex PCR. The repertoire has more than 200,000 clones, 70% to 90% of them found once; the top ten carry roughly 2.2%. The sample consisted of peripheral blood. The receptors shown here come from a woman aged 45-60 years with acute or convalescent COVID-19.

CDR3 sequence (DNA): TGTGCCAGCAGCAAAGCGCCGGAGGGAGGTTCACCCCTCCACTTT. It encodes CASSKAPEGGSPLHF. This rearrangement joins TRBV21-1 to TRBJ1-6. TRBV21-1 is flagged as a pseudogene. CDR3 size: 15 residues.

The CDR3 protein is CASSQSRQVFLYGYTF. DNA for the CDR3: TGTGCCAGCAGCCAATCCAGACAGGTTTTTCTCTATGGCTACACCTTC. The rearrangement links TRBV3-1 (or the pseudogene TRBV3-2) to TRBJ1-2; maybe TRBD1 (6 bases). The V end lost 2 bases, the J end lost 4 bases, and 17 bases lay between the germline ends. The V gene's germline CDR1 is LGHDT and CDR2 YNNKEL (reference sequence). This CDR3 is built from 16 residues.

This rearrangement joins TRBV11-3 to TRBJ2-1; D ambiguous. The V gene lost 0 bases and the J gene lost 1 base, with 7 bases spanning the gap. Germline V gene lookup returns CDR1 SGHNT and CDR2 YENEEA. CDR3 size: 15 residues. The CDR3 DNA reads TGTGCCAGCAGCTTAGAAGAGAGGTCCTACAATGAGCAGTTCTTC. Its translation is CASSLEERSYNEQFF.

This chain connects TRBV21-1 to TRBJ2-5; the DNA was not compared with TRBD2, the D call given in the table. TRBV21-1 is tagged as a pseudogene. CDR3 length: 14 residues. The CDR3: CASSKGGYLETQYF. CDR3 coding DNA: TGTGCCAGCAGCAAAGGAGGCTATCTGGAGACCCAGTACTTC.

The chain couples TRBV13 to TRBJ2-2; 10 bases agree with TRBD2. The CDR3 is 15 amino acids. V lost 5 bases to trimming and J lost 4 bases; unmatched junction nucleotides: 4. Looked up from germline, CDR1 is PRHDT and CDR2 is FYEKMQ (reference sequence). CDR3 region: CASSERGGGTGELFF. CDR3 in DNA: TGTGCCAGCAGCGAGCGGGGGGGAGGCACCGGGGAGCTGTTTTTT. Drawing the rest from reference TRBV13 and TRBJ2-2, the complete variable domain is AAGVIQSPRHLIKEKRETATLKCYPIPRHDTVYWYQQGPGQDPQFLISFYEKMQSDKGSIPDRFSAQQFSDYHSELNMSSLELGDSALYFCASSERGGGTGELFFGEGSRLTVL.

The chain combines TRBV19 with TRBJ1-2, with 8 bases that match TRBD1. V shed 2 bases and J 4 bases; nucleotides not matched to a gene: 12. Germline CDR1 LNHDA, CDR2 SQIVND (reference sequence). The CDR3 has 17 residues. This chain's CDR3 is CASSIRGQGALGYGYTF. CDR3 bases: TGTGCCAGTAGTATACGAGGGCAGGGGGCGCTGGGCTATGGCTACACCTTC. The variable domain in full, with the rest retrieved from reference TRBV19 and TRBJ1-2, is DGGITQSPKYLFRKEGQNVTLSCEQNLNHDAMYWYRQDPGQGLRLIYYSQIVNDFQKGDIAEGYSVSREKKESFPLTVTSAQKNPTAFYLCASSIRGQGALGYGYTFGSGTRLTVV.

The chain employs TRBV7-9 and TRBJ2-7, with D possibly being TRBD2 (6 bases). Per germline, CDR1 SEHNR and CDR2 FQNEAQ (reference sequence). The CDR3 contains 14 residues. With 4 bases removed from V and 2 bases from J, the gap between germline ends came to 12 bases. CDR3 loop: CASSWAEGPYEQYF. In nucleotides, the CDR3 is TGTGCCAGCAGCTGGGCGGAGGGACCCTACGAGCAGTACTTC. Filled out from reference TRBV7-9 and TRBJ2-7, the complete variable domain reads DTGVSQNPRHKITKRGQNVTFRCDPISEHNRLYWYRQTLGQGPEFLTYFQNEAQLEKSRLLSDRFSAERPKGSFSTLEIQRTEQGDSAMYLCASSWAEGPYEQYFGPGTRLTVT.

V usage is TRBV2 and J usage is TRBJ2-3; 14 nucleotides agree with TRBD2. The CDR3 length is 15 residues. Germline V CDR1 and CDR2: SNHLY, FYNNEI. Trimming cost V 4 bases and J 6 bases; bases outside gene matches: 3. The CDR3 sequence: CASSGLAGGLDTQYF. The CDR3 DNA reads as TGTGCCAGCAGTGGACTAGCGGGGGGGCTTGATACGCAGTATTTT. The full variable domain, its missing parts supplied by reference TRBV2 and TRBJ2-3, is EPEVTQTPSHQVTQMGQEVILRCVPISNHLYFYWYRQILGQKVEFLVSFYNNEISEKSEIFDDQFSVERPDGSNFTLKIRSTKLEDSAMYFCASSGLAGGLDTQYFGPGTRLTVL.

This rearrangement joins TRBV6-5 to TRBJ2-1, with D possibly TRBD1 on 6 matching bases. CDR3 length: 12 amino acids. The germline gives CDR1 MNHEY, CDR2 SVGAGI. Trimming cost V 8 bases and J 5 bases, with 10 bases left between them. The CDR3 here is CASGTGNNEQFF. The CDR3 bases are TGTGCCAGCGGTACAGGGAACAATGAGCAGTTCTTC.

V and J are TRBV18 and TRBJ1-2; 10 nucleotides agree with TRBD1. V dropped 2 bases and J dropped 0; count of bases not matched to a gene: 6. CDR1 and CDR2 from the germline V gene are KGHSH and LQKENI. The CDR3 spans 17 residues. CDR3 sequence reads: CASSPLGQGSPNYGYTF. DNA of the CDR3: TGTGCCAGCTCACCATTGGGACAGGGGTCCCCTAACTATGGCTACACCTTC. The full variable domain, completed using reference TRBV18 and TRBJ1-2, is NAGVMQNPRHLVRRRGQEARLRCSPMKGHSHVYWYRQLPEEGLKFMVYLQKENIIDESGMPKERFSAEFPKEGPSILRIQQVVRGDSAAYFCASSPLGQGSPNYGYTFGSGTRLTVV.

The genes are TRBV5-5 and TRBJ1-1; D is perhaps TRBD1 (6 bases). This CDR3 has 15 residues. Germline-derived CDR1 and CDR2 are SGHKS and YYEKEE (reference sequence). The ends were cut back, 4 bases at V and 5 bases at J, with 18 bases in the middle. CDR3 nucleotide sequence: TGTGCCAGCAGCGCTGGACAGCCGGGGAGAACTGAAGCTTTCTTT. The encoded protein is CASSAGQPGRTEAFF.